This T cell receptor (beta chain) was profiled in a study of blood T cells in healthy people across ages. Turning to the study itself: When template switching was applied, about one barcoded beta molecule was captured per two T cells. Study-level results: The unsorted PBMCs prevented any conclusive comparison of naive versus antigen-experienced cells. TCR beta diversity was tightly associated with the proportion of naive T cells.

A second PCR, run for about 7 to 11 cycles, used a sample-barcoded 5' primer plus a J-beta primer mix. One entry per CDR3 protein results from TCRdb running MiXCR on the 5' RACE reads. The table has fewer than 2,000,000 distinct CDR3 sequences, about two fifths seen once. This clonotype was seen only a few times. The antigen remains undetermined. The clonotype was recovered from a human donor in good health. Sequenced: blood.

The CDR3 loop is CATLAGLKTDTQYF. In DNA, the CDR3 is TGTGCCACCCTAGCGGGCCTAAAGACAGATACGCAGTATTTT. The chain is built from TRBV6-1 and TRBJ2-3; TRBD2 matches at 8 bases. Germline assignment: CDR1 MNHNS and CDR2 SASEGT. CDR3 length: 14 residues. V was clipped by 10 bases and J by 3 bases; unmatched bases: 9.